The entry that follows covers one T cell receptor (beta chain) sequence. In germline, CDR1 is SGHNT, CDR2 YYREEE (reference sequence). CDR3 length: 16 amino acids. V lost 4 bases, J lost 4 bases, and 20 bases lay in between. Profiling relied on immunoSEQ multiplex PCR, and the TCRdb table lists in-frame clones only, not all of them. The sample consists of about 96,000 clones, around 92% of them appearing once. These data come from a study of T cell changes during pregnancy in multiple sclerosis. The sequencing here drew on peripheral blood, taken in the first trimester of pregnancy. This receptor was obtained from a female donor with multiple sclerosis, enrolled in a pregnancy study. The chain recombines TRBV5-4 with TRBJ1-2, with D perhaps TRBD1 (6 bases). CDR3 residues: CASSPGGGSVSYGYTF. Written as DNA, the CDR3 is TGTGCCAGCAGCCCGGGGGGGGGCAGCGTTTCCTATGGCTACACCTTC.